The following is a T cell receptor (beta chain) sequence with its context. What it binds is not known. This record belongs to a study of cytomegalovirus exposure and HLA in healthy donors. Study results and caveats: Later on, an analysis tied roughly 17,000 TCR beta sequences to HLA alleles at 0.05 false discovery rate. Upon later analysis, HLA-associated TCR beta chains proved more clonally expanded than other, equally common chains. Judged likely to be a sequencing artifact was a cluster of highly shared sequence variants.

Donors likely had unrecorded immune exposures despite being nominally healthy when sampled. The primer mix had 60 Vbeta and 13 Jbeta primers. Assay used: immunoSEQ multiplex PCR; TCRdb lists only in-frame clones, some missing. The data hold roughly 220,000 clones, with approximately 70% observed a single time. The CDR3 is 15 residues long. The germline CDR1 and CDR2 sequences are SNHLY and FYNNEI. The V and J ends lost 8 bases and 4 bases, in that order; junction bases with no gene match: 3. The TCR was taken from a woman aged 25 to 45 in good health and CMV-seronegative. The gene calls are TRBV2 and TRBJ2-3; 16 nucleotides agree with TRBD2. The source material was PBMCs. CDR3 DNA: TGTGCCAGCGGGACTAGCGGGGGGGCAGCAGATACGCAGTATTTT. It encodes CASGTSGGAADTQYF.